The 21 T cell receptor beta chains below come from one sample, sequenced in a study of molecular identifiers for immune sequencing clone quantification. Using its own MiXCR run on the PCR reads, TCRdb lists one record per CDR3 protein. The table has hundreds of thousands of distinct CDR3 sequences, around 25% seen once. Sample: naive CD8+ T cells from blood, with Jurkat cell RNA spiked in. The subset denotes: FACS-sorted CD8+CD4-CCR7+CD45RA+ naive T cells. The receptors were sampled from a human donor in good health. Some libraries in this study had Jurkat cell RNA spiked in.

The chain employs TRBV27 and TRBJ2-7; perhaps TRBD1 as D (6 bases). V was clipped by 0 bases and J by 3 bases, with 9 bases between them. CDR3 length equals 14 residues. From germline, CDR1 is MNHEY and CDR2 SMNVEV (reference sequence). The CDR3 reads CASSLSDRYYEQYF. The CDR3 nucleotides read TGTGCCAGCAGTTTATCGGACAGATACTACGAGCAGTACTTC.

This clonotype was counted only a few times. The chain joins TRBV27 to TRBJ1-1; 7 bases are shared with TRBD1. Germline CDR1 MNHEY, CDR2 SMNVEV (reference sequence). The CDR3 is made up of 18 amino acids. The V and J ends lost 6 bases and 1 base, in that order; junction bases with no gene match: 17. The CDR3 sequence is CASSSLWGVEGANTEAFF. The CDR3 region has the DNA TGTGCCAGCAGCTCGCTGTGGGGGGTTGAGGGGGCGAACACTGAAGCTTTCTTT.

This clonotype was seen many times. The V call is TRBV7-2, the J call TRBJ2-5; D possibly uses TRBD1 or TRBD2 (5 bases each). Looked up from germline, CDR1 is SGHTA and CDR2 is FQGNSA. The CDR3 is 14 amino acids. The V gene lost 5 bases and the J gene lost 4 bases, with 14 bases spanning the gap. The CDR3 reads CASSKGPLLETQYF. The CDR3 coding sequence is TGTGCCAGCAGCAAGGGACCCCTGTTAGAGACCCAGTACTTC.

Of note for this clonotype: Since a much larger clone is just one base distant, this may be a read error. The rearrangement links TRBV10-3 to TRBJ1-1; D is undetermined. The CDR3 covers 11 residues. CDR1 and CDR2 (germline): ENHRY, SYGVKD. CDR3 residues: CAIGPSAEASF. The DNA for the CDR3 is TGTGCCATCGGCCCGTCGGCTGAAGCTTCCTTT.

This clonotype was detected only a few times. For the CDR3, the DNA is TGTGCCAGCAGCGACCGGGACTCAAGCACAGATACGCAGTATTTT. Translated, it gives CASSDRDSSTDTQYF. The chain joins TRBV9 to TRBJ2-3; TRBD2 might be the D (6 bases). CDR3 length equals 15 residues. V lost 3 bases to trimming and J lost 0 bases, with 11 bases between them. In germline, CDR1 is SGDLS, CDR2 YYNGEE.

This clonotype has a handful of counts. The V and J genes are TRBV19 and TRBJ2-1; unclear D gene. Germline V gene data show CDR1 as LNHDA and CDR2 as SQIVND (reference sequence). Deletions cut 0 bases from V and 9 bases from J, with 12 bases between. The length of the CDR3 is 14 residues. The CDR3 region is CASSIDLASGEQFF. CDR3 nucleotide sequence: TGTGCCAGTAGTATAGATCTGGCGTCGGGTGAGCAGTTCTTC. Together with reference TRBV19 and TRBJ2-1, the CDR3 gives the full variable domain: DGGITQSPKYLFRKEGQNVTLSCEQNLNHDAMYWYRQDPGQGLRLIYYSQIVNDFQKGDIAEGYSVSREKKESFPLTVTSAQKNPTAFYLCASSIDLASGEQFFGPGTRLTVL.

As concerns this clonotype: This could be a read error, since a much larger clone is one nucleotide away. V usage is TRBV20-1 and J usage is TRBJ2-3; 7 bases are shared with TRBD1. The germline V gene has CDR1 DFQATT and CDR2 SNEGSKA (reference sequence). This CDR3 is built from 16 residues. This chain's CDR3 is CSARSSRQGVSDTQNF. The CDR3 coding sequence is TGCAGTGCTAGATCATCCAGGCAGGGGGTTTCAGATACGCAGAATTTT.

This clonotype was detected many times. The CDR3 loop is CASRLNTGGQPQHF. In DNA, the CDR3 is TGTGCCAGTAGACTCAATACGGGGGGTCAGCCCCAGCATTTT. The chain combines TRBV19 with TRBJ1-5, with D possibly TRBD1 on 5 matching bases. The V end was cut by 6 bases, the J end by 6 bases, with 15 bases between. The CDR3 totals 14 residues. Germline lookup yields CDR1 LNHDA and CDR2 SQIVND (reference sequence).

The chain uses TRBV12-3 or TRBV12-4 and TRBJ1-2, with D perhaps matching TRBD1 (6 bases). V was cut by 6 bases and J by 2 bases, with 19 bases left in between. The CDR3 is made up of 16 amino acids. The CDR3 nucleotides are TGTGCCAGCAGCAGGGGTCCAGGCCTATCAAACTATGGCTACACCTTC. This sequence encodes CASSRGPGLSNYGYTF.

For this clonotype: It may be a read error: a sequence one base away is much more abundant. V is TRBV10-3 and J is TRBJ2-7; the D is unclear. Per germline, CDR1 ENHRY and CDR2 SYGVKD. The V end lost 5 bases, the J end lost 3 bases, and 11 bases lay between the germline ends. The CDR3 covers 13 residues. CDR3 bases: TGTGCCATCAGTCCGATAGTCGTCTACGAGCAGTACTTC. This translates into CAISPIVVYEQYF.

This clonotype was seen only a few times. J is TRBJ2-5 and V is TRBV11-2; 10 positions agree with TRBD2. Germline V gene data show CDR1 as SGHAT and CDR2 as FQNNGV. The CDR3 has 15 amino acids. Trimming took 5 bases from V and 4 from J; bases not matched to a gene: 7. CDR3 coding DNA: TGTGCCAGCAGCCACGCTAGCGGGAGCCTAGAGACCCAGTACTTC. It encodes CASSHASGSLETQYF.

This clonotype was counted at least ten times. The J gene is TRBJ1-1, the V gene TRBV7-6; no clear D gene. The germline gives CDR1 SGHVS, CDR2 FNYEAQ. The CDR3 covers 17 residues. Trimming stripped 5 bases from V and 6 bases from J, with 25 bases between. The CDR3 region is CASSHLTELGVEAEAFF. Written as DNA, the CDR3 is TGTGCCAGCAGCCACTTGACGGAACTTGGAGTTGAGGCTGAAGCTTTCTTT.

V and J are TRBV20-1 and TRBJ2-7; D not certain. Germline-derived CDR1 and CDR2 are DFQATT and SNEGSKA (reference sequence). Trimming took 2 bases from V and 0 from J, leaving 8 bases between them. The CDR3 contains 13 residues. The CDR3 here is CSARPQSSYEQYF. For the CDR3, the DNA is TGCAGTGCTAGACCCCAGAGCTCCTACGAGCAGTACTTC.

As to this clonotype: A single base separates this from a much larger clone, so it may be a read error. The chain links TRBV6-5 to TRBJ2-3; D not certain. Germline V gene sequence: CDR1 MNHEY, CDR2 SVGAGI. The CDR3 runs 14 residues. V was trimmed by 0 bases and J by 4 bases, leaving 8 bases between them. CDR3 residues: CASSYSHGSDTQYF. CDR3 in DNA: TGTGCCAGCAGTTACTCCCACGGATCAGATACGCAGTATTTT.

This chain joins TRBV7-9 and TRBJ2-7; D unresolved. The CDR3 runs to 14 residues. CDR1 and CDR2 from the germline V gene are SEHNR and FQNEAQ (reference sequence). V was pared by 0 bases and J by 4 bases, with 10 bases between. The DNA of the CDR3 is TGTGCCAGCAGCTTAGCCGCACTGGGTTACGAGCAGTACTTC. Its translation is CASSLAALGYEQYF.

Regarding this clonotype: Given a much more abundant clone one base away, this may be a read error. This chain joins TRBV4-1 and TRBJ2-1, with D possibly TRBD1 on 5 matching bases. Germline V lookup: CDR1 MGHRA, CDR2 YSYEKL. The CDR3 length is 12 residues. Here the CDR3 reads CASSRAGYEQLF. The CDR3 bases are TGCGCCAGCAGCCGAGCAGGGTATGAGCAGCTCTTC.

In its sample, this clonotype was seen many times. This chain links TRBV7-9 with TRBJ2-7; 11 nucleotides align to TRBD2. J gave up 3 bases and V 11 bases, and 9 bases lay outside the gene matches. The CDR3 runs to 14 residues. Germline V gives CDR1 SEHNR, CDR2 FQNEAQ (reference sequence). The CDR3 bases are TGTGCCGCCTCCACCGGGACTAGCGGCTACGAGCAGTACTTC. Translating gives CAASTGTSGYEQYF.

Details on this clonotype: A much larger clone differs by one base, so this may be a read error. The genes are TRBV19 and TRBJ2-6; D not resolved. In germline, CDR1 is LNHDA, CDR2 SQIVND (reference sequence). This CDR3 comprises 15 residues. The CDR3 loop is CASGMGSSGANVLTF. The CDR3 DNA is TGTGCCAGTGGTATGGGCAGCTCTGGGGCCAACGTCCTGACTTTC.

In this sample, this clonotype turned up a few times. An end of the junction differs from the germline gene, which may be a read error. This chain joins TRBV6-5 and TRBJ1-1, with D tentatively TRBD1 (6 bases). CDR1 and CDR2 (germline): MNHEY, SVGAGI. The CDR3 is made up of 13 amino acids. In DNA form, the CDR3 reads TGTGCCAGCAGTTACTCAGGGGGGACTGGAGCTTTCTTT. Protein: CASSYSGGTGAFF.

Remarks on this clonotype: Mismatch with germline at one junction end may stem from a read error. V gene TRBV2 combines with J gene TRBJ2-3; possible D gene TRBD2, 6 bases. This CDR3 comprises 13 residues. Germline assignment: CDR1 SNHLY and CDR2 FYNNEI. CDR3 residues: CATPGTVTDSQYF. The CDR3 DNA is TGTGCCACGCCTGGGACTGTCACAGATTCGCAGTATTTT.

This sequence joins TRBV7-9 and TRBJ2-1; possible D gene TRBD2, 5 bases. The CDR3 consists of 15 residues. V shed 5 bases and J shed 0 bases, with 11 bases lying between them. CDR1 SEHNR and CDR2 FQNEAQ come from the germline V gene (reference sequence). CDR3 sequence reads: CASSPAVLSYNEQFF. In nucleotides, the CDR3 is TGTGCCAGCAGCCCAGCGGTACTCTCCTACAATGAGCAGTTCTTC.